This TCR beta chain appears in the sequencing data of a study of T-cell reconstitution after alpha-beta-depleted transplantation in children. The sample holds a few counts of this clonotype. Preparation of the TCRbeta library was carried out with unique molecular identifiers. TCRdb re-called the PCR reads with MiXCR, one entry per CDR3 protein. Of approximately 390,000 distinct CDR3 sequences in the sample, roughly a tenth were seen once. Per germline, CDR1 SGHRS and CDR2 YFSETQ. The ends lost 0 bases at V and 0 bases at J; junction bases unmatched: 15. The CDR3 has 20 residues. The sequence was collected from a human donor who donated a stem cell graft to a child with acute myeloid leukemia. The source was PBMCs from the stem cell graft donor, collected from the stem cell graft. The chain combines TRBV5-1 with TRBJ2-3, with TRBD1 matching over 8 bases. CDR3 sequence (DNA): TGCGCCAGCAGCTTGGTGGCCGCGACAGGGGCTTTTTCTAGCACAGATACGCAGTATTTT. Translating it yields CASSLVAATGAFSSTDTQYF.